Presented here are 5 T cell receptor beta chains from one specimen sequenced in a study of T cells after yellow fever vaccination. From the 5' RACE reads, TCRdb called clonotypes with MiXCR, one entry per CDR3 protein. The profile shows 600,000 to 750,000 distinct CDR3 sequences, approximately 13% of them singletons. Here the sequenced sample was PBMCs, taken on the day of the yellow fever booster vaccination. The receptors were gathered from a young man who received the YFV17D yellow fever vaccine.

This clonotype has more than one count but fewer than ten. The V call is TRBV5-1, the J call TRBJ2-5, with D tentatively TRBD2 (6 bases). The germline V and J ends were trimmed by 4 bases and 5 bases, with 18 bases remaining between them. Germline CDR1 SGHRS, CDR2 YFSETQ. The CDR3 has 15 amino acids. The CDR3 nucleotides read TGCGCCAGCAGCCGACGACTAGACGGGTGGGAGACCCAGTACTTC. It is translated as CASSRRLDGWETQYF.

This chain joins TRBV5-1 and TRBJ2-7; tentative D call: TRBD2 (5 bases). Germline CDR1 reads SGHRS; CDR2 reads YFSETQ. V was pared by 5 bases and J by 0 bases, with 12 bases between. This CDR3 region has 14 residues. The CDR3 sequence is CASSITEGSYEQYF. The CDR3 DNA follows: TGCGCCAGCAGTATAACCGAGGGCTCCTACGAGCAGTACTTC.

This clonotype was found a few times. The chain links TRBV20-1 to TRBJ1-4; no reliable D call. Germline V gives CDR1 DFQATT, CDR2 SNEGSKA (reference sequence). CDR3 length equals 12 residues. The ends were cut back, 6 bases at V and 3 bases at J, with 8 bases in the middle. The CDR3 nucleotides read TGCAGTGCCCGGCTTGCTAATGAAAAACTGTTTTTT. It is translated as CSARLANEKLFF.

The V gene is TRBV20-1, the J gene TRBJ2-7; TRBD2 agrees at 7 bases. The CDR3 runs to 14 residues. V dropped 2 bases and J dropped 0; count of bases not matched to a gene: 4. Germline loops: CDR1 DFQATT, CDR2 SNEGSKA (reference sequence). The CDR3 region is CSARKAGLSYEQYF. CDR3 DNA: TGCAGTGCTAGAAAAGCGGGACTCTCCTACGAGCAGTACTTC.

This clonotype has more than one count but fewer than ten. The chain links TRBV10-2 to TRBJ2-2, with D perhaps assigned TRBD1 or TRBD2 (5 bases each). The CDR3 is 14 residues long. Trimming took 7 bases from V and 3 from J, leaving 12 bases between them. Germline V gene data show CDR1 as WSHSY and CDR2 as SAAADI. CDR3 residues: CASIGDVDTGELFF. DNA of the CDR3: TGCGCCAGCATCGGGGACGTAGACACCGGGGAGCTGTTTTTT.